This TCR beta chain originates from a study of blood T cell repertoires in COVID-19. About the study: COVID-19 samples from acute and convalescent phases originated in the United States, Italy and Spain.

Participant reports of clinical history set cohort assignment. CDR3 length: 15 amino acids. Trimming stripped 0 bases from V and 0 bases from J, with 6 bases between. Germline assignment: CDR1 LNHNV and CDR2 YYDKDF (reference sequence). The table came from immunoSEQ multiplex PCR; TCRdb's copy has only in-frame clones and leaves some out. The sample contains about 200,000 clones, 80% to 90% of which appear only once. The source of this sequence is a woman in her forties with acute COVID-19. The sample consisted of PBMCs or T cells enriched from blood (not recorded which). The chain is built from TRBV15 and TRBJ1-5, with D unresolved. The CDR3: CATSRDTFSNQPQHF. The CDR3 DNA reads TGTGCCACCAGCAGAGACACTTTTAGCAATCAGCCCCAGCATTTT.